These 23 T cell receptor beta chains were all obtained from the same sample, sequenced in a study of metastatic and nonmetastatic thyroid tumors. TCRdb re-called the PCR reads via MiXCR. This table holds around 27,000 clones, 15% found once. Every patient underwent thyroid surgery untreated. The sample taken for sequencing was blood. The receptors derive from a female donor with papillary thyroid cancer or a benign thyroid nodule (not recorded which). Some clones in this sample may be carry-over from other donors' samples.

The V and J genes are TRBV10-1 and TRBJ2-7; no definite D call. Germline V gene data show CDR1 as WNHNN and CDR2 as SYGVQD (reference sequence). The CDR3 contains 13 residues. Trimming cost V 4 bases and J 5 bases, with 12 bases left between them. CDR3 sequence: CASSGLVGHEQYF. CDR3 DNA sequence: TGCGCCAGCAGTGGGCTAGTCGGGCACGAGCAGTACTTC.

This clone was seen ten or more times. The CDR3: CASTQNHEQYF. CDR3 DNA: TGTGCCAGCACCCAAAACCACGAGCAGTACTTC. The chain combines TRBV28 with TRBJ2-7; no reliable D call. This CDR3 is 11 amino acids long. V lost 7 bases and J lost 5, with 9 bases in between. The germline V gene encodes CDR1 MDHEN and CDR2 SYDVKM.

On this clone itself: At one end the junction does not follow the germline gene, possibly because of a read error. The gene calls are TRBV20-1 and TRBJ2-7; no clear D. CDR1 and CDR2 (germline): DFQATT, SNEGSKA (reference sequence). CDR3 size: 13 residues. The CDR3: CSADRGSLYAQYF. The CDR3 DNA follows: TGCAGTGCTGACCGTGGCAGCCTCTACGCGCAGTACTTC.

Notes on this clone: The junction shows a germline mismatch at one end, possibly a read error. The CDR3 loop is CASNGGRFSNQPQHF. The CDR3 DNA is TGTGCCAGCAACGGGGGGCGCTTTAGCAATCAGCCCCAGCATTTC. The chain recombines TRBV6-2 or TRBV6-3 with TRBJ1-5, with D tentatively TRBD1 (6 bases). The germline V gene has CDR1 MNHEY and CDR2 SVGEGT. This CDR3 comprises 15 residues.

This clone appeared many times. This chain links TRBV20-1 with TRBJ1-2; D is perhaps TRBD1 (5 bases). Per the germline V gene, CDR1 is DFQATT and CDR2 is SNEGSKA (reference sequence). The V gene lost 7 bases and the J gene lost 3 bases, with 21 bases spanning the gap. This CDR3 region has 15 residues. CDR3 region: CSVGTTSGPYYGYTF. The CDR3 coding sequence is TGCAGTGTGGGGACTACCTCTGGGCCGTACTATGGCTACACCTTC.

This clone was detected a few times. One base away lies a much larger clone, so this may be a sequencing read error. Different DNA sequences within this sample yield the same CDR3. DNA for the CDR3: TGCAGCGTTGGGCTAGCGGGAGAGACCCAGTACTTT. Protein sequence: CSVGLAGETQYF. This rearrangement joins TRBV29-1 to TRBJ2-5, with 10 bases fitting TRBD2. CDR3 size: 12 residues. Germline V gene lookup returns CDR1 SQVTM and CDR2 ANQGSEA.

This clone was found many times. V gene TRBV5-5 combines with J gene TRBJ2-5; 8 nucleotides align to TRBD1. V lost 1 base to trimming and J lost 2 bases; unmatched junction nucleotides: 7. CDR3 length: 16 amino acids. Per the germline V gene, CDR1 is SGHKS and CDR2 is YYEKEE (reference sequence). In nucleotides, the CDR3 is TGTGCCAGCAGCTTGCGACAGGGGAGCGGGCAAGAGACCCAGTACTTC. It codes for CASSLRQGSGQETQYF.

Regarding this clone: Mismatch with germline at one junction end may stem from a read error. CDR3 in DNA: TGTGCCAGCAGCCCTGGGTCCTATTGCTACACCTTC. It codes for CASSPGSYCYTF. J is TRBJ1-2 and V is TRBV6-2 or TRBV6-3, with D uncertain. The V gene's germline CDR1 is MNHEY and CDR2 SVGEGT. CDR3 length equals 12 residues.

The CDR3 protein is CASSPWGGSGNTIYF. DNA for the CDR3: TGCGCCAGCAGCCCTTGGGGTGGGTCTGGAAACACCATATATTTT. The rearrangement joins TRBV4-1 to TRBJ1-3; D unclear. From germline, CDR1 is MGHRA and CDR2 YSYEKL. V lost 4 bases to trimming and J lost 1 base, with 11 bases between them. The CDR3 length is 15 residues.

On this clone: This sample includes further DNA sequences coding for the same CDR3. The rearrangement links TRBV5-1 to TRBJ2-7, with 8 bases fitting TRBD1. Germline CDR1 reads SGHRS; CDR2 reads YFSETQ. Trimming removed 4 bases from V and 1 base from J; junction bases left unmatched: 7. The CDR3 covers 15 residues. The CDR3 DNA follows: TGCGCCAGCAGCCCCGGGACAGGTTCATCCTACGAGCAGTACTTC. This codes for CASSPGTGSSYEQYF. The full variable domain, completed using reference TRBV5-1 and TRBJ2-7, is KAGVTQTPRYLIKTRGQQVTLSCSPISGHRSVSWYQQTPGQGLQFLFEYFSETQRNKGNFPGRFSGRQFSNSRSEMNVSTLELGDSALYLCASSPGTGSSYEQYFGPGTRLTVT.

CDR3 sequence reads: CASSQGAINTGELFF. In DNA form, the CDR3 reads TGTGCCAGCAGCCAGGGGGCGATTAACACCGGGGAGCTGTTTTTT. V gene TRBV28 combines with J gene TRBJ2-2, with 8 nucleotides matching TRBD1. The germline CDR1 and CDR2 sequences are MDHEN and SYDVKM. After removal of 6 bases from V and 2 bases from J, the junction contained 5 bases not matched to a gene. The CDR3 spans 15 residues.

In this sample, this clone turned up once. This sequence joins TRBV12-3 or TRBV12-4 and TRBJ2-7; no reliable D call. V lost 10 bases, J lost 11 bases, and 27 bases lay in between. The CDR3 totals 14 residues. CDR3 nucleotides: TGTGCCACCAGAACTGAAGTGACTCCTACTTTTGAGTACTTC. It encodes CATRTEVTPTFEYF.

The table lists this clone with many counts. The same CDR3 is also encoded by other DNA sequences in this sample. The chain couples TRBV28 to TRBJ1-2, with D uncertain. V was pared by 5 bases and J by 8 bases, with 12 bases between. The CDR3 spans 12 residues. Germline V lookup: CDR1 MDHEN, CDR2 SYDVKM. The DNA of the CDR3 is TGTGCCAGCAGTCCTTCCCTAAGGGGCTACACCTTC. Its protein is CASSPSLRGYTF.

The chain carries TRBV4-1 and TRBJ2-3; TRBD2 matches 8 bases. The length of the CDR3 is 18 residues. CDR1 is MGHRA, CDR2 YSYEKL, per germline. After removal of 4 bases from V and 7 bases from J, the junction contained 19 bases not matched to a gene. CDR3 sequence: CASSPQDPWTSRGYTQYF. DNA of the CDR3: TGCGCCAGCAGCCCTCAAGATCCTTGGACTAGCAGGGGATATACGCAGTATTTT.

A few counts support this clone. The chain carries TRBV11-2 and TRBJ2-1; TRBD2 might be the D (5 bases). The CDR3 contains 15 residues. Germline CDR1 reads SGHAT; CDR2 reads FQNNGV. V was trimmed by 5 bases and J by 2 bases, leaving 13 bases between them. CDR3 coding DNA: TGTGCCAGCAGCCGAGGGTGGGGTCCCTACAATGAGCAGTTCTTC. The encoded protein is CASSRGWGPYNEQFF.

This clone was seen ten or more times. This chain uses TRBV6-1 with TRBJ1-4; perhaps TRBD1 as D (6 bases). The germline V gene has CDR1 MNHNS and CDR2 SASEGT. The CDR3 length is 14 residues. Trimming stripped 1 base from V and 7 bases from J, with 10 bases between. The CDR3 here is CASSEGGTFEKLFF. The CDR3 nucleotides are TGTGCCAGCAGTGAAGGTGGGACATTTGAAAAACTGTTTTTT.

By share of the sample, this clone is medium-sized. Germline and junction disagree at one end, which may indicate a read error. This chain joins TRBV20-1 and TRBJ2-7; TRBD2 matches at 7 bases. The CDR3 extends over 14 amino acids. Germline CDR1 and CDR2: DFQATT and SNEGSKA (reference sequence). CDR3 DNA: TGCAGTGCCAGAGATCGGGACTACAAAGACGAGCAGTACTTC. Translated: CSARDRDYKDEQYF.

This clone has only a few counts. This sequence joins TRBV27 and TRBJ2-7; weak D call: TRBD2 (5 bases). CDR1 MNHEY and CDR2 SMNVEV come from the germline V gene (reference sequence). V was clipped by 5 bases and J by 3 bases, with 17 bases between them. This CDR3 contains 15 residues. Here the CDR3 DNA reads TGTGCCAGCAGTCTAGGCCCCCCCGGGGACTACGAGCAGTACTTC. Amino acids: CASSLGPPGDYEQYF.

This clone was picked up many times. The genes are TRBV29-1 and TRBJ1-3, with 7 bases aligning to TRBD1. With 5 bases clipped from V and 4 bases from J, the junction kept 5 bases outside the gene matches. CDR1 and CDR2 from the germline V gene are SQVTM and ANQGSEA. This CDR3 region has 13 residues. Written as DNA, the CDR3 is TGCAGCGTTCTGACAGGGTCGGGAAACACCATATATTTT. This translates into CSVLTGSGNTIYF.

J is TRBJ1-6 and V is TRBV20-1; TRBD1 agrees at 8 bases. Unmatched junction bases numbered 11, after V lost 6 bases and J lost 10 bases. This CDR3 is built from 14 residues. The germline CDR1 and CDR2 sequences are DFQATT and SNEGSKA (reference sequence). CDR3 nucleotides: TGCAGTGCGGGACGGACAGGGCTGGGGTCACCCCTCCACTTT. Translation: CSAGRTGLGSPLHF.

On this clone: This may be a read error: a much more frequent sequence differs by one nucleotide. The chain is built from TRBV5-4 and TRBJ2-3, with D uncertain. The CDR3 sequence is 13 residues long. Germline V gene sequence: CDR1 SGHNT, CDR2 YYREEE (reference sequence). The V gene lost 1 base and the J gene lost 6 bases, with 9 bases spanning the gap. The CDR3 sequence is CASSLPVDDTQYF. In DNA, the CDR3 is TGTGCCAGCAGCTTGCCAGTGGACGATACGCAGTATTTT.

This clone was seen a few times. The chain recombines TRBV2 with TRBJ1-1; D remains ambiguous. In germline, CDR1 is SNHLY, CDR2 FYNNEI. This CDR3 comprises 12 residues. V was trimmed by 7 bases and J by 10 bases, leaving 16 bases between them. The CDR3 nucleotides are TGTGCCAGCACGAGGAGGTTTGTAGGAGCTTTCTTT. This encodes CASTRRFVGAFF.

This clone was picked up many times. This chain connects TRBV5-8 to TRBJ1-5, with a possible D match to TRBD1 (5 bases). The CDR3 loop spans 13 amino acids. V was cut by 3 bases and J by 7 bases, with 11 bases left in between. CDR1 and CDR2 (germline): SGHTS, YDEGEE. In DNA form, the CDR3 reads TGTGCCAGCAGCTCCGAGGGGCTGCAGCCCCAGCATTTT. Protein product: CASSSEGLQPQHF.